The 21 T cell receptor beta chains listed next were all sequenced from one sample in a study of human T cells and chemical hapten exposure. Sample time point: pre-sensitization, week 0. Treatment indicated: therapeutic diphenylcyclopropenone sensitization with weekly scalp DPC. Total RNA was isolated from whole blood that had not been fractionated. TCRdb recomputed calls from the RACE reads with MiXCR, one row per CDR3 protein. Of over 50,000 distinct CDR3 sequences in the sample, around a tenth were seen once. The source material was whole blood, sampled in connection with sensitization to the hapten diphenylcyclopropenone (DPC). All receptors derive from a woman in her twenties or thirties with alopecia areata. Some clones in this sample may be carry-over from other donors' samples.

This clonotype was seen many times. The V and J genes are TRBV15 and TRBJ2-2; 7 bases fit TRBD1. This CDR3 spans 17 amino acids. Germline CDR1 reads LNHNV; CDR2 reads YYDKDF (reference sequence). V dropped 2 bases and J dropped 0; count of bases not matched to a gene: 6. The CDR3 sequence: CATSRSPQGANTGELFF. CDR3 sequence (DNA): TGTGCCACCAGCAGATCCCCCCAGGGGGCGAACACCGGGGAGCTGTTTTTT.

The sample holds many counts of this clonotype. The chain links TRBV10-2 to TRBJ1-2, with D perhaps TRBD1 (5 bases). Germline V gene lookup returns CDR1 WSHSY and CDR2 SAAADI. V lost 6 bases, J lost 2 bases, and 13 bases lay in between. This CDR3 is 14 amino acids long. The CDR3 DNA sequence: TGCGCCAGCAGCCCCGGGCAGGGAAACTATGGCTACACCTTC. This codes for CASSPGQGNYGYTF.

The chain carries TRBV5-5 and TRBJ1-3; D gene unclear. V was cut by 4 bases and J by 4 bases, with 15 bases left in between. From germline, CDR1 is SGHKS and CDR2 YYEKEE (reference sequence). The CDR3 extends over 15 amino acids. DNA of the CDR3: TGTGCCAGCAGCCGGGCCAACCCACAGGGAAACACCATATATTTT. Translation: CASSRANPQGNTIYF.

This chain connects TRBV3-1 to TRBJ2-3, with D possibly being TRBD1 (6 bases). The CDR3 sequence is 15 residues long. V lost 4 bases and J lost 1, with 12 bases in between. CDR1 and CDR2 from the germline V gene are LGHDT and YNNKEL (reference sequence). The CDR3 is CASSLRGAGTDTQYF. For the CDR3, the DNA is TGTGCCAGCAGCCTCAGGGGAGCGGGCACAGATACGCAGTATTTT.

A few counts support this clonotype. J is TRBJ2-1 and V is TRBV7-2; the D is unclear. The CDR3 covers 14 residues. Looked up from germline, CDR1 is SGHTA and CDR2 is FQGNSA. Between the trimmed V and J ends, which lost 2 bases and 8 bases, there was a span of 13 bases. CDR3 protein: CASSLITGWDEQFF. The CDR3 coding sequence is TGTGCCAGCAGCTTAATCACCGGCTGGGATGAGCAGTTCTTC.

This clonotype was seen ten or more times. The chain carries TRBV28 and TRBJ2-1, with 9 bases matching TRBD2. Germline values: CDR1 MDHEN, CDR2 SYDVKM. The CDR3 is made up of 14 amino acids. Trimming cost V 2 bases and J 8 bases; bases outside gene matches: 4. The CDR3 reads CASSLLGTSYEQFF. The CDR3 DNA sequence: TGTGCCAGCAGTTTACTCGGGACTAGCTATGAGCAGTTCTTC.

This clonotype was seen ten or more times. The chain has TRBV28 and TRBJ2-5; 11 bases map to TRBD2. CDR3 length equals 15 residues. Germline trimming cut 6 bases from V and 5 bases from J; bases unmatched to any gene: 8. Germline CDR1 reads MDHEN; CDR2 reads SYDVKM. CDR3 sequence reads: CASRNSGGAGETQYF. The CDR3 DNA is TGTGCCAGCAGGAATAGCGGGGGGGCCGGGGAGACCCAGTACTTC.

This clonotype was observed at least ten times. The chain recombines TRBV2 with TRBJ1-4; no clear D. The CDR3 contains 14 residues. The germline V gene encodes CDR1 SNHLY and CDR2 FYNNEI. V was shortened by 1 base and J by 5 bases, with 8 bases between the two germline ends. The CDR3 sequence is CASSEVQVNEKLFF. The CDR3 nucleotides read TGTGCCAGCAGTGAAGTCCAGGTCAATGAAAAACTGTTTTTT.

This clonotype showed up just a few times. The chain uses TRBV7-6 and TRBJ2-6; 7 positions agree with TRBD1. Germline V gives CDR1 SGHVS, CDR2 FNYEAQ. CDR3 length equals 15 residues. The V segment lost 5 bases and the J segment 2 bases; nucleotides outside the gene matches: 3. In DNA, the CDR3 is TGTGCCAGCAGCCCTGACAGGGCTGGGGCCAACGTCCTGACTTTC. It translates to CASSPDRAGANVLTF. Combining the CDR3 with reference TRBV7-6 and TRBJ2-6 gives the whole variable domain GAGVSQSPRYKVTKRGQDVALRCDPISGHVSLYWYRQALGQGPEFLTYFNYEAQQDKSGLPNDRFSAERPEGSISTLTIQRTEQRDSAMYRCASSPDRAGANVLTFGAGSRLTVL.

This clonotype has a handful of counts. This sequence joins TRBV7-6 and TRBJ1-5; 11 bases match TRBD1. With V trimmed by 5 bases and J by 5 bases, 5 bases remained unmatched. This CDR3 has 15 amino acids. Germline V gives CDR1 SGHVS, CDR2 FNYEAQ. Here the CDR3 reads CASSSGTGGDQPQHF. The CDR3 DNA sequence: TGTGCCAGCAGCAGTGGGACAGGGGGGGATCAGCCCCAGCATTTT.

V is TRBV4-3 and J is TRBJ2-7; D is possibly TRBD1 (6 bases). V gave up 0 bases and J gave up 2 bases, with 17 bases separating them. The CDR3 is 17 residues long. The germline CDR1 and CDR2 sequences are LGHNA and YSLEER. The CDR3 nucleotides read TGCGCCAGCAGCCAAGATCTTGCAGGGGCATGTCCCTACGAGCAGTACTTC. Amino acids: CASSQDLAGACPYEQYF.

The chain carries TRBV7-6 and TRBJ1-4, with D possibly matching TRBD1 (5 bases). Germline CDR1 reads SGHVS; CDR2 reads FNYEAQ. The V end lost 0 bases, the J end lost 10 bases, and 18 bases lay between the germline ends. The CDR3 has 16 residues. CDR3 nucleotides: TGTGCCAGCAGCTTAGCTATTCCGGGGGGAGGCGGAAAACTGTTTTTT. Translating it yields CASSLAIPGGGGKLFF.

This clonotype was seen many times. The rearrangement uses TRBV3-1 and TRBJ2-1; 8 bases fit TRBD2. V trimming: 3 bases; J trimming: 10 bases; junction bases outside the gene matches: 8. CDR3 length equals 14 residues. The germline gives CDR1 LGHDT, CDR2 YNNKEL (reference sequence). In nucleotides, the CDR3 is TGTGCCAGCAGCCATGGGGGACTAGGAAGGGAGCAGTTCTTC. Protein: CASSHGGLGREQFF.

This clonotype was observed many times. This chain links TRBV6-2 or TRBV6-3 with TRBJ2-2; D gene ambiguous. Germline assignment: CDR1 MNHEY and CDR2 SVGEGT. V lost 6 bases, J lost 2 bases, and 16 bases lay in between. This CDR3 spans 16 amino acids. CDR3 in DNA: TGTGCCAGCAGACCCACATCACCCCCTAACACCGGGGAGCTGTTTTTT. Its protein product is CASRPTSPPNTGELFF.

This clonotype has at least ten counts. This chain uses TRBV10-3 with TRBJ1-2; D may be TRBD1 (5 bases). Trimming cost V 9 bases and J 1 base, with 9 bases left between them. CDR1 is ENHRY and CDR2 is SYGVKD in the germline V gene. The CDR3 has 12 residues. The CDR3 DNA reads TGTGCCATTAGGGACGGTAACTATGGCTACACCTTC. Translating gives CAIRDGNYGYTF.

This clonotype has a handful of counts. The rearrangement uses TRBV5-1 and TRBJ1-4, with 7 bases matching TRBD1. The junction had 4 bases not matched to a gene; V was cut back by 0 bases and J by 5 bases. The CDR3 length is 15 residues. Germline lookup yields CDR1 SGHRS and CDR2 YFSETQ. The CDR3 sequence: CASSLEGGENEKLFF. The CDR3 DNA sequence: TGCGCCAGCAGCTTGGAAGGGGGCGAAAATGAAAAACTGTTTTTT.

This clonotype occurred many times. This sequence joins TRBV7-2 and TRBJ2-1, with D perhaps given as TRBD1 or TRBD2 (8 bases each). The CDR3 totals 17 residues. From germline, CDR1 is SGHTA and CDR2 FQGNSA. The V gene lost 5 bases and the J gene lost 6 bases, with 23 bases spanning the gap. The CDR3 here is CASSARGGQGAVNEQFF. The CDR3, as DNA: TGTGCCAGCAGCGCCCGGGGGGGGCAGGGGGCGGTCAATGAGCAGTTCTTC.

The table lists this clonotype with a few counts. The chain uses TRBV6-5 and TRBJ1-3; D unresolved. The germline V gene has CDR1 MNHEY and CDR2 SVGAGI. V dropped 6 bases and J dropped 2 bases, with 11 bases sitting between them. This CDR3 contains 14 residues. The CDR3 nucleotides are TGTGCCAGCAGCGGACCTAAAACTGGAAACACCATATATTTT. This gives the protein CASSGPKTGNTIYF.

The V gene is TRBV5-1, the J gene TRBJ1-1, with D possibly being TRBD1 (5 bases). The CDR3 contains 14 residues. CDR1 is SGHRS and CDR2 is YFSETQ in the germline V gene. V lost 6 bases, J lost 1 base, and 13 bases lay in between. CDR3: CASTGFQGNTEAFF. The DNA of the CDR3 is TGCGCCAGCACGGGGTTCCAGGGGAACACTGAAGCTTTCTTT.

The CDR3 nucleotides read TGTGCCAGCAGTTTAAACCCCAGGGGAAGTCAGCCCCAGCATTTT. As protein: CASSLNPRGSQPQHF. The rearrangement uses TRBV27 and TRBJ1-5; tentative D call: TRBD1 (6 bases). Germline V gene sequence: CDR1 MNHEY, CDR2 SMNVEV (reference sequence). Trimming took off 2 bases at V and 6 bases at J, with 14 bases between the two ends. The CDR3 totals 15 residues.

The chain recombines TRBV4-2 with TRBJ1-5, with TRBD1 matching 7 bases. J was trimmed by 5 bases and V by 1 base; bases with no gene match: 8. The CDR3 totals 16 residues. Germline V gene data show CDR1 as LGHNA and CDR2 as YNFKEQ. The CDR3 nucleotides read TGTGCCAGCAGCCAAGGATTGACAGGGAGACATCAGCCCCAGCATTTT. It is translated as CASSQGLTGRHQPQHF.